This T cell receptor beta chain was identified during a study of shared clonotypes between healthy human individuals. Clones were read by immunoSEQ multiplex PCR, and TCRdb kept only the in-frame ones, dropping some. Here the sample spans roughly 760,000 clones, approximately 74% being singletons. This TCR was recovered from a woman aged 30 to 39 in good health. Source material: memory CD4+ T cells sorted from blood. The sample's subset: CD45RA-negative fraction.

The CDR3, as DNA: TGTGCCAGTAGCCGTCGGGACCCCTCCTACAATGAGCAGTTCTTC. Its translation is CASSRRDPSYNEQFF. The chain uses TRBV19 and TRBJ2-1, with D perhaps being TRBD1 or TRBD2 (5 bases each). CDR1 LNHDA and CDR2 SQIVND come from the germline V gene (reference sequence). V was cut by 6 bases and J by 0 bases, with 12 bases left in between. This CDR3 has 15 amino acids.